Listed here are 28 T cell receptor beta chains from one sample, sequenced in a study of blood T cells in healthy people across ages (dated by TCRdb to the mid-2010s). Preparation of the library involved 5' RACE. The listed sequencing device is Illumina HiSeq 2500. A second roughly 6 to 12 cycle PCR used a sample-barcoded 5' primer and a J-beta primer mix. TCRdb reanalyzed the raw reads on its own, using fastp at Q25 for trimming and MiXCR for clone calling, and kept in-frame beta chains. Each entry merges the rows of one CDR3 protein and shows their most common DNA and genes. In all, the sample holds 1,100,000 or so distinct CDR3 sequences, and more than 35% of those were seen once. Clones ranked in the top ten supply over 15% of the sample. Sequencing input: blood. These TCRs come from a woman between 55 and 75 years old in good health.

The J gene is TRBJ2-1, the V gene TRBV24-1; no clear D. This CDR3 has 16 residues. V was pared by 4 bases and J by 7 bases, with 19 bases between. Germline V CDR1 and CDR2: KGHDR, SFDVKD. This CDR3 is CATSEDPTRRANEQFF. The DNA for the CDR3 is TGTGCCACCAGTGAGGACCCAACACGTAGGGCTAATGAGCAGTTCTTC.

This clonotype was seen at least ten times. This rearrangement joins TRBV7-2 to TRBJ2-3; D is perhaps TRBD2 (6 bases). V lost 4 bases and J 1 base, leaving 18 bases between the germline ends. Germline V gene data show CDR1 as SGHTA and CDR2 as FQGNSA. The CDR3 extends over 17 amino acids. Written as DNA, the CDR3 is TGTGCCAGCAGCTCCACCTGGTACCAGCGGGGCACAGATACGCAGTATTTT. It translates to CASSSTWYQRGTDTQYF.

This chain connects TRBV7-9 to TRBJ2-1; D remains unclear. Per germline, CDR1 SEHNR and CDR2 FQNEAQ (reference sequence). This CDR3 has 12 amino acids. V was pared by 5 bases and J by 12 bases, with 14 bases between. CDR3: CASSPIASGQFF. As DNA, the CDR3 is TGTGCCAGCAGCCCCATTGCGAGTGGGCAGTTCTTC.

The chain has TRBV29-1 and TRBJ2-1, with 9 bases lining up with TRBD2. The J call is in doubt because the DNA end fits TRBJ2-7 better. The CDR3 has 15 residues. Germline CDR1 is SQVTM and CDR2 is ANQGSEA. This CDR3 is CSVVYSGRFYNEQYF. In DNA, the CDR3 is TGCAGCGTTGTATACAGCGGGAGGTTCTACAATGAGCAGTACTTC.

The gene calls are TRBV15 and TRBJ2-4; a weak D match, TRBD1 (6 bases). The end of the DNA fits TRBJ2-7 better, so the J call may be wrong. The germline V gene encodes CDR1 LNHNV and CDR2 YYDKDF (reference sequence). The CDR3 spans 14 residues. The DNA of the CDR3 is TGTGCCACCAGCAGAAACAGGGAGTCAGGCGAGCAGTACTTC. It specifies CATSRNRESGEQYF.

The V call is TRBV25-1, the J call TRBJ2-1; 10 bases fit TRBD2. The DNA end is more similar to TRBJ2-7, so the J call may be wrong. The CDR3 totals 18 residues. Germline values: CDR1 MGHDK, CDR2 SYGVNS. DNA for the CDR3: TGTGCCAGCAGTGAATATAGGCTAGCGGGAGACCCCTACAATGAGCAGTACTTC. This sequence encodes CASSEYRLAGDPYNEQYF.

This clonotype was seen only once. Relative to the germline gene, one junction end is altered; a read error may explain this. The gene calls are TRBV6-6 and TRBJ2-1, with TRBD1 matching over 7 bases. Germline V gives CDR1 MNHNY, CDR2 SVGAGI (reference sequence). This CDR3 is 15 amino acids long. The CDR3 DNA follows: TGTGCCAGCAGGAGTGGACAGGAACTTAACAATAAGCAGTTCTTC. Protein sequence: CASRSGQELNNKQFF.

For this clonotype: A read error may explain this, as a much larger clone is one base away. The chain combines TRBV4-2 with TRBJ2-1; D gene unclear. The CDR3 has 13 amino acids. Trimming cost V 0 bases and J 12 bases, with 12 bases left between them. Germline CDR1 reads LGHNA; CDR2 reads YNFKEQ. As DNA, the CDR3 is TGTGCCAGCAGCCAAGACCCAACTCGTGGGCAGTTCTTC. This encodes CASSQDPTRGQFF.

This chain connects TRBV5-1 to TRBJ2-4, with no clear D. The J call is doubtful: the DNA matches TRBJ2-7 better. The CDR3 totals 13 residues. CDR1 and CDR2 from the germline V gene are SGHRS and YFSETQ. The chain's CDR3 is CASSFYLAYEQYF. The CDR3 DNA reads as TGCGCCAGCAGCTTTTATTTAGCCTACGAGCAGTACTTC.

This clonotype was observed a few times. The chain combines TRBV6-1 with TRBJ2-7, with D unclear. Germline V CDR1 and CDR2: MNHNS, SASEGT. The CDR3 runs 16 residues. V shed 3 bases and J shed 2 bases, with 17 bases lying between them. CDR3 in DNA: TGTGCCAGCAGTGAGGACGGCCAGAGTATCCCCTACGAGCAGTACTTC. Translation gives CASSEDGQSIPYEQYF.

The chain recombines TRBV5-1 with TRBJ2-3, with 8 bases aligning to TRBD2. Germline V CDR1 and CDR2: SGHRS, YFSETQ. V shed 9 bases and J 2 bases; nucleotides not matched to a gene: 11. CDR3 length equals 15 residues. The DNA for the CDR3 is TGCGCCACCCGCGACAATAGCGGGATCACAGATACGCAGTATTTT. Its protein is CATRDNSGITDTQYF.

This rearrangement joins TRBV20-1 to TRBJ2-7, with D perhaps assigned TRBD1 or TRBD2 (5 bases each). Trimming removed 3 bases at V and 4 bases at J, with 16 bases between. Germline V gene data show CDR1 as DFQATT and CDR2 as SNEGSKA (reference sequence). The CDR3 runs to 14 residues. The CDR3 sequence is CSARGRDRLYEQYF. CDR3 nucleotide sequence: TGCAGTGCTAGGGGTAGAGACAGACTATACGAGCAGTACTTC.

The chain has TRBV24-1 and TRBJ2-4; TRBD1 aligns across 10 bases. The germline V gene encodes CDR1 KGHDR and CDR2 SFDVKD. V shed 2 bases, J shed 13 bases, and the junction held 7 bases outside the gene matches. The length of the CDR3 is 14 residues. CDR3 region: CATSDSGTGARQYF. The DNA for the CDR3 is TGTGCCACCAGTGATTCCGGGACAGGGGCTCGGCAGTACTTC.

The CDR3 loop is CASSQGLGQPQHF. The CDR3 DNA is TGTGCCAGCAGCCAGGGGTTAGGGCAGCCCCAGCATTTT. The rearrangement joins TRBV7-9 to TRBJ1-5; a weak D match, TRBD1 (6 bases). The V end was cut by 5 bases, the J end by 7 bases, with 12 bases between. The CDR3 contains 13 residues. Germline V CDR1 and CDR2: SEHNR, FQNEAQ (reference sequence).

This clonotype has only a few counts. This rearrangement joins TRBV3-1 to TRBJ2-5; the D call may be TRBD1 or TRBD2 (5 bases each). This CDR3 is built from 13 residues. CDR1 and CDR2 (germline): LGHDT, YNNKEL (reference sequence). Deletions cut 0 bases from V and 5 bases from J, with 7 bases between. DNA for the CDR3: TGTGCCAGCAGCCAAGACTGGGGGGAGACCCAGTACTTC. Its protein is CASSQDWGETQYF.

This clonotype appeared a few times. V and J are TRBV5-1 and TRBJ2-5; possibly TRBD1 for D (7 bases). Trimming removed 3 bases at V and 11 bases at J, with 23 bases between. Germline CDR1 SGHRS, CDR2 YFSETQ. The CDR3 totals 15 residues. CDR3 nucleotide sequence: TGCGCCAGCAGCTATCTAGGAGGGGGCTCTGAAGAGCAGTACTTC. It translates to CASSYLGGGSEEQYF.

The CDR3 coding sequence is TGTGCCAGCAGTTACAAGGACAGCCGCCCCTACGAGCAGTACTTC. Its protein product is CASSYKDSRPYEQYF. V and J are TRBV6-2 or TRBV6-3 and TRBJ2-1; a possible D gene is TRBD1 (6 bases). The DNA end lines up better with TRBJ2-7; the J call may be wrong. This CDR3 region has 15 residues. The germline V gene encodes CDR1 MNHEY and CDR2 SVGEGT.

As concerns this clonotype: This may come from a read error, since a much larger clone is one base off. The chain couples TRBV5-5 to TRBJ2-4; the D gene is possibly TRBD1 (6 bases). The V gene's germline CDR1 is SGHKS and CDR2 YYEKEE (reference sequence). This CDR3 is built from 15 residues. V was trimmed by 0 bases and J by 13 bases, leaving 20 bases between them. CDR3 protein: CASSLAAGVNNEQYF. The CDR3 DNA reads as TGTGCCAGCAGCTTGGCGGCAGGGGTGAACAATGAGCAGTACTTC.

This clonotype was seen a handful of times. This chain links TRBV6-5 with TRBJ1-2; TRBD1 aligns across 7 bases. With 2 bases clipped from V and 7 bases from J, the junction kept 7 bases outside the gene matches. Germline V gene sequence: CDR1 MNHEY, CDR2 SVGAGI. The CDR3 covers 14 residues. CDR3 residues: CASSYRGQIGGYTF. The CDR3 DNA is TGTGCCAGCAGTTACAGGGGACAGATTGGTGGCTACACCTTC.

This clonotype was detected only a few times. The V gene is TRBV7-9, the J gene TRBJ1-1; 8 bases agree with TRBD1. Germline V gene sequence: CDR1 SEHNR, CDR2 FQNEAQ (reference sequence). This CDR3 region has 15 residues. With 5 bases clipped from V and 2 bases from J, the junction kept 7 bases outside the gene matches. The CDR3 sequence is CASSHLRGPNTEAFF. The CDR3, as DNA: TGTGCCAGCAGCCACCTCAGGGGGCCCAACACTGAAGCTTTCTTT.

The V and J genes are TRBV28 and TRBJ2-1; either TRBD1 or TRBD2 may supply D (5 bases each). The CDR3 is 14 residues long. The germline CDR1 and CDR2 sequences are MDHEN and SYDVKM. Trimming took off 8 bases at V and 4 bases at J, with 15 bases between the two ends. The CDR3 DNA follows: TGTGCCAGCTTAGGAATGGGACGGTACAATGAGCAGTTCTTC. This translates into CASLGMGRYNEQFF.

V gene TRBV6-1 combines with J gene TRBJ2-7; D unclear. Germline V gene sequence: CDR1 MNHNS, CDR2 SASEGT. V was trimmed by 2 bases and J by 3 bases, leaving 8 bases between them. The CDR3 runs to 13 residues. The CDR3 loop is CASSEKGYYEQYF. The CDR3 nucleotides read TGTGCCAGCAGTGAAAAGGGTTACTACGAGCAGTACTTC.

This clonotype was picked up one time. The chain recombines TRBV11-1 with TRBJ2-7; maybe TRBD2 (5 bases). Germline V gives CDR1 SGHAT, CDR2 FQDESV (reference sequence). The CDR3 consists of 14 residues. V dropped 4 bases and J dropped 3 bases, with 13 bases sitting between them. The CDR3 DNA reads TGTGCCAGCAGCTCGAAGGTAGGAGGCTACGAGCAGTACTTC. It codes for CASSSKVGGYEQYF.

The rearrangement uses TRBV27 and TRBJ2-1, with D hard to call. CDR1 MNHEY and CDR2 SMNVEV come from the germline V gene (reference sequence). V shed 4 bases and J shed 10 bases, with 14 bases lying between them. This CDR3 contains 13 residues. The CDR3 loop is CASSSPLAVEQFF. CDR3 DNA: TGTGCCAGCAGTTCCCCTCTCGCGGTAGAGCAGTTCTTC.

The chain uses TRBV20-1 and TRBJ2-7, with D uncertain. The length of the CDR3 is 12 residues. V shed 0 bases and J shed 4 bases, with 7 bases lying between them. The germline gives CDR1 DFQATT, CDR2 SNEGSKA (reference sequence). The CDR3 here is CSARDNPYEQYF. The DNA for the CDR3 is TGCAGTGCTAGAGATAATCCTTACGAGCAGTACTTC.

The chain recombines TRBV5-1 with TRBJ2-4; maybe TRBD2 (6 bases). This CDR3 is built from 13 residues. V lost 4 bases and J lost 8, with 13 bases in between. The germline gives CDR1 SGHRS, CDR2 YFSETQ. CDR3 protein: CASSVEGLDIQYF. The CDR3 coding sequence is TGCGCCAGCAGCGTGGAGGGTTTGGACATTCAGTACTTC.

This clonotype has a count of ten or more. V and J are TRBV12-3 or TRBV12-4 and TRBJ2-7, with 9 bases that match TRBD1. The CDR3 has 12 amino acids. The J segment lost 6 bases and the V segment lost 6 bases, leaving 3 bases of the junction unmatched. CDR3 sequence: CASSPDRGEQYF. The CDR3, as DNA: TGTGCCAGCAGCCCGGACAGGGGCGAGCAGTACTTC.

This clonotype was seen only a few times. The chain is built from TRBV5-1 and TRBJ2-3; D is ambiguous. Trimming removed 0 bases from V and 2 bases from J, with 7 bases in between. The germline V gene encodes CDR1 SGHRS and CDR2 YFSETQ. The CDR3 extends over 14 amino acids. The DNA of the CDR3 is TGCGCCAGCAGCTTGGCCCGGAACACAGATACGCAGTATTTT. This codes for CASSLARNTDTQYF.